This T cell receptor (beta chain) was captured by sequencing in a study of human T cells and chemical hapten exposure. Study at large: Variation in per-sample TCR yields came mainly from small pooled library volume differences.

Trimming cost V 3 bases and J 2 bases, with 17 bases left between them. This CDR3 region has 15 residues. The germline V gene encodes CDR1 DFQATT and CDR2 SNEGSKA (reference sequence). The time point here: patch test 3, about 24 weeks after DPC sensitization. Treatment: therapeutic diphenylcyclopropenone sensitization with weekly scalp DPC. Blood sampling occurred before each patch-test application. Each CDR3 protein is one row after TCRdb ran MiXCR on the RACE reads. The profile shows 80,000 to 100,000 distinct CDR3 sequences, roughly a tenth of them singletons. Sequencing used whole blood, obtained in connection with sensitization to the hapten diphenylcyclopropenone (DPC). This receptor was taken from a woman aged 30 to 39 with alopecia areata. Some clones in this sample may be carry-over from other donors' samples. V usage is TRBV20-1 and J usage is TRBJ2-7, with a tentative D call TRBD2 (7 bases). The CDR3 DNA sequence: TGCAGTGCTAGTGGTGGACTAGGGGGGCCCTACGAGCAGTACTTC. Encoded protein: CSASGGLGGPYEQYF.